This T cell receptor (beta chain) appears in the sequencing data of a study of blood T cell repertoires in COVID-19. Across the whole study: The samples span acute and convalescent COVID-19 from the United States, Italy and Spain. Nucleic acid was either cDNA or gDNA, and it came from T cells, B-cell-depleted T cells, or PBMCs.

Original processing methods: Amplified reference gene primers provided the basis for estimating nucleated cell counts. Method: immunoSEQ multiplex PCR; TCRdb's copy keeps in-frame clones and lacks some. V and J calls and clone size are those listed in that table; D and trimming were worked out from the DNA. The top ten clones hold 45% to 60% of a sample with 70,000 or so clones, roughly three quarters of them seen once. This sequence originates from a human donor in a cohort sampled during active COVID-19. Input material: peripheral blood.

The CDR3: CASRPLGREDSPLHF. CDR3 nucleotides: TGTGCCAGCAGACCCTTGGGCAGGGAGGATTCACCCCTCCACTTT. The rearrangement uses TRBV28 and TRBJ1-6; tentative D call: TRBD1 (5 bases). The CDR3 extends over 15 amino acids. CDR1 is MDHEN and CDR2 is SYDVKM in the germline V gene. The germline V and J ends were trimmed by 6 bases and 8 bases, with 17 bases remaining between them.